This T cell receptor beta chain was retrieved from a study of OX40 agonist ivuxolimab in advanced cancers. At the level of the study: Partial responses were achieved by three patients: one hepatocellular carcinoma, two cutaneous melanoma.

Some clones are missing from TCRdb's copy, which holds only in-frame ones; the method was immunoSEQ multiplex PCR. The sample lists about 79,000 clones, roughly 94% occurring once. The V gene lost 4 bases and the J gene lost 9 bases, with 25 bases spanning the gap. Germline V gene lookup returns CDR1 SEHNR and CDR2 FQNEAQ (reference sequence). The CDR3 runs to 16 residues. The sequence derives from an adult with an advanced solid tumor such as melanoma, head and neck, liver or kidney cancer. The sample was CD4+ or CD8+ T cells sorted from blood, taken in a trial of the OX40 agonist ivuxolimab. The V and J genes are TRBV7-9 and TRBJ2-7; D is uncertain. The CDR3 DNA reads TGTGCCAGCAGCTCCTCCTCTCAGCGACCCCCCATTCCGCAGTACTTC. Translation gives CASSSSSQRPPIPQYF. Together with reference TRBV7-9 and TRBJ2-7, the CDR3 gives the full variable domain: DTGVSQNPRHKITKRGQNVTFRCDPISEHNRLYWYRQTLGQGPEFLTYFQNEAQLEKSRLLSDRFSAERPKGSFSTLEIQRTEQGDSAMYLCASSSSSQRPPIPQYFGPGTRLTVT.